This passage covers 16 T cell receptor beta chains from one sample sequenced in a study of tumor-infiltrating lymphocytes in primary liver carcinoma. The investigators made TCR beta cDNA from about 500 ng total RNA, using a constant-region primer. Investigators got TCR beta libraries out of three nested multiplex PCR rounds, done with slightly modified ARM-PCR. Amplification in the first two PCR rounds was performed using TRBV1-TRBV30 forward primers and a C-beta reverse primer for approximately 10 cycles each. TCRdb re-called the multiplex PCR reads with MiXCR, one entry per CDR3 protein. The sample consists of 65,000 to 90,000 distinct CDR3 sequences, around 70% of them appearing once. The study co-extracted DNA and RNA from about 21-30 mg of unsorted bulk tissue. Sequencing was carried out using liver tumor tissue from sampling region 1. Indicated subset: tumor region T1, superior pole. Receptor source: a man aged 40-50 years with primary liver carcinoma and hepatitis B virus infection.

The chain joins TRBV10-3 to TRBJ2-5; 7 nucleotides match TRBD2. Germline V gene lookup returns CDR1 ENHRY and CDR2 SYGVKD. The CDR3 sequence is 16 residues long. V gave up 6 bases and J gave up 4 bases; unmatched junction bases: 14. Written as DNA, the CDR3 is TGTGCCATCAGCTCCGGGGAGGGATATGGGAGAGAGACCCAGTACTTC. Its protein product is CAISSGEGYGRETQYF.

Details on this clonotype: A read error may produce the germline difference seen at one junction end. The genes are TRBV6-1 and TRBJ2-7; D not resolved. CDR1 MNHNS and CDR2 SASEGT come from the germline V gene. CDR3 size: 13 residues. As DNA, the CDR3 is TGTGTCAGCAGTGAAGAGCCATCCTACGAGCAATACTTC. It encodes CVSSEEPSYEQYF.

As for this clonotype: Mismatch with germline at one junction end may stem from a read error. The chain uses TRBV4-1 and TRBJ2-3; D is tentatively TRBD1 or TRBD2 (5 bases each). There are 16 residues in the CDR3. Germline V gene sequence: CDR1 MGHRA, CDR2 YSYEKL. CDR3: CASSQGVGASIDTQYF. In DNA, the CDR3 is TGCGCCAGCAGCCAAGGGGTTGGGGCTAGCATAGATACGCAGTATTTT.

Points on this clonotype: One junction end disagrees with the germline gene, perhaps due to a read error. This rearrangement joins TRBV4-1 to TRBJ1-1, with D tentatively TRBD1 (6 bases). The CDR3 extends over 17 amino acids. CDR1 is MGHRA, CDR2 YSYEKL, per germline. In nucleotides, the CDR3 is TGCGCCAGCGGCCAAGCGGGACATGGGGTCATGAACACTGAAGCTTTCTTT. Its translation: CASGQAGHGVMNTEAFF.

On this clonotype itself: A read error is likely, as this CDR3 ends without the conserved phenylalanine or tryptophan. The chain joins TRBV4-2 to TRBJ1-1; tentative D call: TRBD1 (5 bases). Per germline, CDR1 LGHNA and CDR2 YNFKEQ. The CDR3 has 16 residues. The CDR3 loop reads CANSQDSGRVNTEAFS. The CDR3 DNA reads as TGTGCCAACAGCCAAGATTCAGGGAGAGTGAACACTGAAGCTTTCTCT.

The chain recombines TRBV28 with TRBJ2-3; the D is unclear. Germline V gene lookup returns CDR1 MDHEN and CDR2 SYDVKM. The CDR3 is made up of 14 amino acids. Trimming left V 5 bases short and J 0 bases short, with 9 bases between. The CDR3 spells CASSIRMSTDTQYF. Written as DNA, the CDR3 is TGTGCCAGCAGTATCCGGATGAGCACAGATACGCAGTATTTT.

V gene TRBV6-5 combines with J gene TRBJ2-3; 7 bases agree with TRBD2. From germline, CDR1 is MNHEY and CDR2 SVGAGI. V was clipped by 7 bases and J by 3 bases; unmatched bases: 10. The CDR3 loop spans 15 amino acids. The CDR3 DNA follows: TGTGCCAGCAAACTGGCGGGAGATTATACAGATACGCAGTATTTT. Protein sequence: CASKLAGDYTDTQYF.

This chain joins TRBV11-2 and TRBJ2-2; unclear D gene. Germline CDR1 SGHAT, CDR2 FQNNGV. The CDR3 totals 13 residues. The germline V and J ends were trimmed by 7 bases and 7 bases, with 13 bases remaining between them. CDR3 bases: TGTGCCAGCAACTTTAATCAGGTCGGGGAGCTGTTTTTT. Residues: CASNFNQVGELFF.

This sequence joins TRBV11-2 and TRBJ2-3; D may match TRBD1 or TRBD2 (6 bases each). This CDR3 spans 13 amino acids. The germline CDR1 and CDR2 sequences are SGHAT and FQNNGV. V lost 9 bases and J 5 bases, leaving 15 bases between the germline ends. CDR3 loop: CARILGGGDTQYF. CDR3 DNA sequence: TGTGCCAGGATCTTAGGGGGAGGAGATACGCAGTATTTT.

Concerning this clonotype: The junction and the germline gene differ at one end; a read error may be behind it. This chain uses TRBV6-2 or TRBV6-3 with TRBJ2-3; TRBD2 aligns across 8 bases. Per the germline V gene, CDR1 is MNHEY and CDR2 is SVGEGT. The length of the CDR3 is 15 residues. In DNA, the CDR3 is TGTGCCAGCAGTTCCCGCAGCGGGAGCGCAGATACGCAATATTTT. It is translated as CASSSRSGSADTQYF.

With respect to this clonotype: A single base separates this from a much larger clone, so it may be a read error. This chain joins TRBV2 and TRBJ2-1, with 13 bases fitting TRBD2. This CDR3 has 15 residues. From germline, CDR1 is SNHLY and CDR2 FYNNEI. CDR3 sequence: CASGELAGGPHEQFF. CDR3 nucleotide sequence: TGTGCCAGCGGTGAACTAGCGGGAGGGCCGCATGAGCAGTTCTTC.

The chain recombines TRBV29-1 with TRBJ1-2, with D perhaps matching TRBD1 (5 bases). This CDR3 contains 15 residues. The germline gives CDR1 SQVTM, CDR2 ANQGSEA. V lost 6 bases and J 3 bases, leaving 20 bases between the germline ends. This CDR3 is CSVGDRGDLDYGYTF. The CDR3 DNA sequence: TGCAGCGTCGGGGATAGGGGAGACCTGGACTATGGCTACACCTTC.

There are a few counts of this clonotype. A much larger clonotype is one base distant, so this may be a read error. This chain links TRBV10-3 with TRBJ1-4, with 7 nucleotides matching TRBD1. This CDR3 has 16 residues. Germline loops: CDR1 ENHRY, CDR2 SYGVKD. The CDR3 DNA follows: TGTGTCATCAGTGGCTCACCGGGACAGAGTAATGAAGAACTGTTTTTT. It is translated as CVISGSPGQSNEELFF.

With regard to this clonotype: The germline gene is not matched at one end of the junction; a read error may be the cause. In nucleotides, the CDR3 is TGCGACAGCAGCTTGGATGGTGCAACAGGGGACAGGAATGAGCAGTTCTTC. It codes for CDSSLDGATGDRNEQFF. V usage is TRBV5-1 and J usage is TRBJ2-1; the match to TRBD1 covers 8 bases. Germline CDR1 is SGHRS and CDR2 is YFSETQ. This CDR3 has 17 amino acids.

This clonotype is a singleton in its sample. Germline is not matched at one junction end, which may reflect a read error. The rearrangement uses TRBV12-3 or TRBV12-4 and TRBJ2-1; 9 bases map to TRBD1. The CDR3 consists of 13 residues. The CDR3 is CASRTGEIHEQFF. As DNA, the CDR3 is TGTGCTAGCAGGACAGGGGAAATCCATGAGCAGTTCTTC.

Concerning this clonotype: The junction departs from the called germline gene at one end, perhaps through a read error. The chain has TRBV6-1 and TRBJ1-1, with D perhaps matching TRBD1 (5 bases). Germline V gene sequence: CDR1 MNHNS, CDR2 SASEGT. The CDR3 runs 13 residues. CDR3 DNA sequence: TGTTCCAGCAGTCCTCCAGGACAATTTGAAGCTTTCTTT. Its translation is CSSSPPGQFEAFF.